This T cell receptor beta chain was sequenced for a study of CD8+CD57+ T cells in acquired aplastic anemia. Across the whole study: The mean DNA yield obtained from sorted CD4+ and CD8+ cells came to about 3.2 ug. Overall study results and limits: About 30 CD8+ CDR3 sequences occurred in both the patients and the controls. Patients did not significantly differ from controls in CD8+ Simpson's diversity.

About this clonotype: What it binds is not known. This may be a read error, as it is one base from a much larger clone.

Genomic DNA, the template, was used for profiling of the TCR beta VDJ and CDR3. Each CDR3 protein is one row after TCRdb ran MiXCR on the reads. The table lists 150,000 to 200,000 distinct CDR3 sequences, just over 45% of them singletons. The origin of this receptor is a human donor in good health. Sequencing was done on a sample of sorted CD4+, CD8+, or CD8+CD57+ T cells (not recorded which) from PBMCs.

CDR3 nucleotides: TGCAGTGCTTCTCTAGCGGGAGGTTTTAGGAATGAGCAGTTCTTC. Translation: CSASLAGGFRNEQFF. J is TRBJ2-1 and V is TRBV20-1; 11 positions match TRBD2. Germline CDR1 reads DFQATT; CDR2 reads SNEGSKA (reference sequence). This CDR3 has 15 residues. V gave up 5 bases and J gave up 7 bases; unmatched junction bases: 10.